What follows are 17 T cell receptor beta chains derived from one specimen sequenced in a study of cytomegalovirus exposure and HLA in healthy donors. Use of 60 Vbeta and 13 Jbeta primers characterized the PCR. The protocol was immunoSEQ multiplex PCR, while the TCRdb copy is restricted to in-frame clones and leaves out a portion. The sample records about 230,000 clones, about 80% being singletons. The source material was PBMCs. The receptors come from a woman in her forties in good health and CMV-seronegative.

V gene TRBV7-9 combines with J gene TRBJ1-3; D possibly corresponds to TRBD1 (5 bases). Trimming left V 5 bases short and J 9 bases short, with 23 bases between. CDR1 and CDR2 (germline): SEHNR, FQNEAQ (reference sequence). This CDR3 is 16 amino acids long. This CDR3 reads CASSPSGQGRFPTIYF. In DNA form, the CDR3 reads TGTGCCAGCAGCCCATCCGGACAAGGCCGTTTCCCCACCATATATTTT.

V usage is TRBV10-3 and J usage is TRBJ1-6, with 7 bases lining up with TRBD1. The CDR3 has 13 amino acids. Germline CDR1 reads ENHRY; CDR2 reads SYGVKD. V was pared by 9 bases and J by 10 bases, with 9 bases of the junction left unmatched. The CDR3 DNA reads as TGTGCCATTTCGACAGGGTTGCTATCACCCCTCCACTTT. Translated, it gives CAISTGLLSPLHF.

Written as DNA, the CDR3 is TGCGCCAGCAGCCTCCTTGGGGGCATGCGCGAGACCCAGTACTTC. Residues: CASSLLGGMRETQYF. The V and J genes are TRBV4-1 and TRBJ2-5; a possible D gene is TRBD1 (6 bases). The germline V and J ends were trimmed by 4 bases and 5 bases, with 17 bases remaining between them. Per germline, CDR1 MGHRA and CDR2 YSYEKL. The CDR3 loop spans 15 amino acids.

The chain employs TRBV20-1 and TRBJ1-2; perhaps TRBD1 as D (6 bases). Trimming removed 6 bases at V and 14 bases at J, with 16 bases between. Germline lookup yields CDR1 DFQATT and CDR2 SNEGSKA (reference sequence). The CDR3 sequence is 10 residues long. Written as DNA, the CDR3 is TGCAGTGCCTACCTCGACAGGAATACCTTC. Amino acid sequence: CSAYLDRNTF.

The chain joins TRBV6-5 to TRBJ2-1; 8 bases fit TRBD2. Germline CDR1 reads MNHEY; CDR2 reads SVGAGI. Losses at the gene ends were 3 bases for V and 6 bases for J; bases not matched to a gene: 7. The CDR3 has 15 amino acids. The CDR3 region is CASSYGGGFSNEQFF. In DNA form, the CDR3 reads TGTGCCAGCAGTTATGGCGGGGGGTTCTCCAATGAGCAGTTCTTC.

The chain uses TRBV5-1 and TRBJ1-2, with D perhaps matching TRBD1 (5 bases). This CDR3 region has 14 residues. The germline gives CDR1 SGHRS, CDR2 YFSETQ. V shed 4 bases and J shed 7 bases, with 17 bases lying between them. CDR3 DNA: TGCGCCAGCAGCCCCACGACAGTCGGCGGTGGCTACACCTTC. Amino acid sequence: CASSPTTVGGGYTF. Using reference TRBV5-1 and TRBJ1-2 for the parts outside the CDR3, the full variable domain is KAGVTQTPRYLIKTRGQQVTLSCSPISGHRSVSWYQQTPGQGLQFLFEYFSETQRNKGNFPGRFSGRQFSNSRSEMNVSTLELGDSALYLCASSPTTVGGGYTFGSGTRLTVV.

The chain joins TRBV30 to TRBJ1-2, with D possibly TRBD1 on 6 matching bases. CDR3 size: 13 residues. The germline CDR1 and CDR2 sequences are GTSNPN and SVGIG (reference sequence). The V end lost 5 bases, the J end lost 4 bases, and 14 bases lay between the germline ends. The CDR3 spells CAWGGGVSYGYTF. The DNA for the CDR3 is TGTGCCTGGGGAGGGGGGGTGAGCTATGGCTACACCTTC. Filled out from reference TRBV30 and TRBJ1-2, the complete variable domain reads SQTIHQWPATLVQPVGSPLSLECTVEGTSNPNLYWYRQAAGRGLQLLFYSVGIGQISSEVPQNLSASRPQDRQFILSSKKLLLSDSGFYLCAWGGGVSYGYTFGSGTRLTVV.

The genes are TRBV25-1 and TRBJ2-2, with D perhaps TRBD1 (6 bases). V lost 6 bases to trimming and J lost 6 bases, with 11 bases between them. This CDR3 comprises 13 residues. Germline V gene lookup returns CDR1 MGHDK and CDR2 SYGVNS. DNA of the CDR3: TGTGCCAGCAGACAGGGAGTGGCCGGGGAGCTGTTTTTT. This encodes CASRQGVAGELFF. The variable domain in full, with the rest retrieved from reference TRBV25-1 and TRBJ2-2, is EADIYQTPRYLVIGTGKKITLECSQTMGHDKMYWYQQDPGMELHLIHYSYGVNSTEKGDLSSESTVSRIRTEHFPLTLESARPSHTSQYLCASRQGVAGELFFGEGSRLTVL.

The rearrangement links TRBV7-6 to TRBJ1-1, with a possible D match to TRBD1 (6 bases). The germline V gene has CDR1 SGHVS and CDR2 FNYEAQ. The CDR3 is made up of 14 amino acids. V was shortened by 1 base and J by 4 bases, with 10 bases between the two germline ends. The CDR3 DNA is TGTGCCAGCAGCTTAGATGGGGGCGGCACTGAAGCTTTCTTT. It codes for CASSLDGGGTEAFF. Combining the CDR3 with reference TRBV7-6 and TRBJ1-1 gives the whole variable domain GAGVSQSPRYKVTKRGQDVALRCDPISGHVSLYWYRQALGQGPEFLTYFNYEAQQDKSGLPNDRFSAERPEGSISTLTIQRTEQRDSAMYRCASSLDGGGTEAFFGQGTRLTVV.

V usage is TRBV5-4 and J usage is TRBJ2-7, with a weak D call TRBD2 (6 bases). The germline gives CDR1 SGHNT, CDR2 YYREEE (reference sequence). V was cut by 2 bases and J by 3 bases, with 12 bases left in between. The CDR3 length is 14 residues. The CDR3 loop reads CASSLDSGSYEQYF. In DNA form, the CDR3 reads TGTGCCAGCAGCTTAGACTCCGGGAGCTACGAGCAGTACTTC. The full variable domain, with the rest looked up from reference TRBV5-4 and TRBJ2-7, is ETGVTQSPTHLIKTRGQQVTLRCSSQSGHNTVSWYQQALGQGPQFIFQYYREEENGRGNFPPRFSGLQFPNYSSELNVNALELDDSALYLCASSLDSGSYEQYFGPGTRLTVT.

The CDR3 reads CASSLDQVFYNEQFF. DNA for the CDR3: TGTGCCAGCAGCTTGGATCAGGTATTCTACAATGAGCAGTTCTTC. V gene TRBV5-6 combines with J gene TRBJ2-1; D remains unclear. This CDR3 is built from 15 residues. V lost 0 bases to trimming and J lost 3 bases, with 10 bases between them. CDR1 is SGHDT, CDR2 YYEEEE, per germline.

This clone was recorded a few times. The rearrangement uses TRBV7-9 and TRBJ1-3, with D hard to call. The CDR3 extends over 13 amino acids. Trimming cost V 5 bases and J 0 bases, with 5 bases left between them. The germline gives CDR1 SEHNR, CDR2 FQNEAQ (reference sequence). The CDR3 coding sequence is TGTGCCAGCAGCGCGGTCTCTGGAAACACCATATATTTT. Protein: CASSAVSGNTIYF.

V usage is TRBV5-4 and J usage is TRBJ1-1; D is possibly TRBD1 (6 bases). Per germline, CDR1 SGHNT and CDR2 YYREEE (reference sequence). CDR3 length: 13 residues. V was clipped by 4 bases and J by 4 bases, with 11 bases between them. DNA for the CDR3: TGTGCCAGCAGCGGTACAGGGACCACTGAAGCTTTCTTT. Protein: CASSGTGTTEAFF. The full variable domain, in which reference TRBV5-4 and TRBJ1-1 provide the parts outside the CDR3, is ETGVTQSPTHLIKTRGQQVTLRCSSQSGHNTVSWYQQALGQGPQFIFQYYREEENGRGNFPPRFSGLQFPNYSSELNVNALELDDSALYLCASSGTGTTEAFFGQGTRLTVV.

V gene TRBV7-8 combines with J gene TRBJ2-3; a weak D match, TRBD2 (7 bases). The CDR3 is 16 amino acids. CDR1 is SGHVS, CDR2 FQNEAQ, per germline. The ends were cut back, 5 bases at V and 3 bases at J, with 18 bases in the middle. The CDR3, as DNA: TGTGCCAGCAGCCCCTTTGGGGGGGCCTTAACAGATACGCAGTATTTT. It is translated as CASSPFGGALTDTQYF.

The CDR3 loop is CASSFWTGAHIRAQYF. DNA for the CDR3: TGTGCCAGCAGTTTCTGGACAGGGGCCCATATCAGGGCGCAGTATTTT. The gene calls are TRBV5-4 and TRBJ2-3, with TRBD1 identical over 9 bases. The ends lost 5 bases at V and 10 bases at J; junction bases unmatched: 17. This CDR3 contains 16 residues. The germline CDR1 and CDR2 sequences are SGHNT and YYREEE (reference sequence). Together with reference TRBV5-4 and TRBJ2-3, the CDR3 gives the full variable domain: ETGVTQSPTHLIKTRGQQVTLRCSSQSGHNTVSWYQQALGQGPQFIFQYYREEENGRGNFPPRFSGLQFPNYSSELNVNALELDDSALYLCASSFWTGAHIRAQYFGPGTRLTVL.

This chain links TRBV18 with TRBJ2-5; D is undetermined. V lost 2 bases and J 5 bases, leaving 9 bases between the germline ends. CDR3 length: 13 residues. CDR1 KGHSH and CDR2 LQKENI come from the germline V gene. CDR3 region: CASSPARVETQYF. The CDR3 DNA reads as TGTGCCAGCTCACCAGCTCGCGTTGAGACCCAGTACTTC.

The V call is TRBV27, the J call TRBJ2-5; 7 bases are shared with TRBD2. The CDR3 contains 13 residues. Germline trimming cut 8 bases from V and 1 base from J; bases unmatched to any gene: 4. Germline V lookup: CDR1 MNHEY, CDR2 SMNVEV (reference sequence). CDR3 region: CASSPSGQETQYF. CDR3 in DNA: TGTGCCAGCTCCCCTAGCGGCCAAGAGACCCAGTACTTC.